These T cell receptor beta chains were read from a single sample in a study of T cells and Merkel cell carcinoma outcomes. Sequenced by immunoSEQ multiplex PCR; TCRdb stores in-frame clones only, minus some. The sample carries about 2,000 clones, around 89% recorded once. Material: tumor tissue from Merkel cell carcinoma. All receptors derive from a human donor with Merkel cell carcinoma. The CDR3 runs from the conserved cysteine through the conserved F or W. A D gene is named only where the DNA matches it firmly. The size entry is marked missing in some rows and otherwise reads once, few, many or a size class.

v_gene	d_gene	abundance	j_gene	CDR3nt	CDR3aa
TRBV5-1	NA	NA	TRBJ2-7	TGCGCCAGCAGCTTGGCCCGGTCAGGGCCATCCTACGAGCAGTACTTC	CASSLARSGPSYEQYF
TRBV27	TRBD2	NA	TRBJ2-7	TGTGCCAGCAGTCCGCGGACTAGCGGGGCCCCCTACGAGCAGTACTTC	CASSPRTSGAPYEQYF
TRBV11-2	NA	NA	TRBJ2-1	TGTGCCAGCAGCTTAGCCAGAGACGAGCAGTTCTTC	CASSLARDEQFF
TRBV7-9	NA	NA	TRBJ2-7	TGTGCCAGCAGTTTGGCCGCAGGGGGGTTATACGAGCAGTACTTC	CASSLAAGGLYEQYF
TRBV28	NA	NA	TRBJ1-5	TGTGCCAGCAGCTTCGACAGGTACAATCAGCCCCAGCATTTT	CASSFDRYNQPQHF
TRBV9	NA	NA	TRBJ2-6	TGTGCCAGCACAAATATCGGAGGTTCTGGCTCTGGGGCCAACGTCCTGACTTTC	CASTNIGGSGSGANVLTF
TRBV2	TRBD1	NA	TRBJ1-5	TGTGCCAGCACCGAGGGACAGAGGTATAGCAATCAACCCCAGCATTTT	CASTEGQRYSNQPQHF
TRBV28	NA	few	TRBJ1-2	TGTGCCAGCAGTTCCGGATTCGATGGCTACACCTTC	CASSSGFDGYTF
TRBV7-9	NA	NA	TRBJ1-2	TGTGCCAGCAGCCATCTGGTCAGGGGCGTCAATGGCTACACCTTC	CASSHLVRGVNGYTF
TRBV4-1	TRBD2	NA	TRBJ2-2	TGCGCCAGCAGCCACCCCTGGTGGCTAGCGGGAAACGCCGGGGAGCTGTTTTTT	CASSHPWWLAGNAGELFF
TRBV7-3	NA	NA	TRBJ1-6	TGTGCCAGCAGCTTGGGCTTACAATCACCCCTCCACTTT	CASSLGLQSPLHF
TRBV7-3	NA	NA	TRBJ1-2	TGTGCCAGCAGCCTGGACTCTTTCTCCCCCTATGGCTACACCTTC	CASSLDSFSPYGYTF
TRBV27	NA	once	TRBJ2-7	TGTGCCAGCAGTTCACGGGGAGAGGGCGAGCAGTACTTC	CASSSRGEGEQYF
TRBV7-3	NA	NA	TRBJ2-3	TGTGCCACCTCACCCCATCCAGGCACAGATACGCAGTATTTT	CATSPHPGTDTQYF
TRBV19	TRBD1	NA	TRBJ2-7	TGTGCCAGTGGGAGACAGGGTCCCTACGAGCAGTACTTC	CASGRQGPYEQYF